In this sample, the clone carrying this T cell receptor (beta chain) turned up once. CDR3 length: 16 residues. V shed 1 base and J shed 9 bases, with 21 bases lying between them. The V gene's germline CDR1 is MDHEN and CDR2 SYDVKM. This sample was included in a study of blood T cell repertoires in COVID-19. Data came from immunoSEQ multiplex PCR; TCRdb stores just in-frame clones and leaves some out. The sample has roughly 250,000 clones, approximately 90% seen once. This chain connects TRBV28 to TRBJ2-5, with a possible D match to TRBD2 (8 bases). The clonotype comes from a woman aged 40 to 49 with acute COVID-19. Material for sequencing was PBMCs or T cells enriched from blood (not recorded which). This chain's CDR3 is CASSLFAGGPQGAQYF. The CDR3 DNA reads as TGTGCCAGCAGTTTATTTGCGGGAGGCCCCCAGGGGGCCCAGTACTTC.